This T cell receptor beta chain was obtained from a study of cytomegalovirus exposure and HLA in healthy donors. Study at large: Prior work identified 100 million to 130 million unique TCR beta sequences in approximately 180 million T cells.

Comment on this clone: What it binds is unknown.

Sampled while nominally healthy, donors likely had unrecorded immune exposures. PCR involved 60 Vbeta and 13 Jbeta primers. The protocol was immunoSEQ multiplex PCR, while the TCRdb copy is restricted to in-frame clones and leaves out a portion. The sample's table shows about 32,000 clones. J lost 2 bases, V lost 5 bases, and 8 bases had no gene match. Germline V gene data show CDR1 as LNHDA and CDR2 as SQIVND (reference sequence). The CDR3 has 15 residues. Findings and limits, study-wide: Later genetic work tied a missense DCLRE1C variant to beta-chain V and J trimming.

The receptor was derived from a female donor in good health and CMV-seronegative. Sequenced input: PBMCs. The chain uses TRBV19 and TRBJ2-7; 8 bases map to TRBD2. The CDR3 region has the DNA TGTGCCAGTAGTGCAGACCCAGCGGGGGCCTACGAGCAGTACTTC. Translated: CASSADPAGAYEQYF.